Listed below are T cell receptor beta chains from one sample, sequenced in a study of blood T cell repertoires in COVID-19. Assay: immunoSEQ multiplex PCR; the TCRdb copy retains only in-frame clones and omits some. This table has 200,000 to 250,000 clones, 70% to 90% appearing once. Source material: peripheral blood. The source is a man younger than 30 with active or convalescent COVID-19. Both conserved end residues are trimmed from each CDR3. Each record gives: CDR3 protein, J gene, V gene.

cdr3_aa: ASSQRTDTQY; j_call: TRBJ2-3; v_call: TRBV3-1/TRBV3-2
cdr3_aa: ASSLGGAKIYGYT; j_call: TRBJ1-2; v_call: TRBV28
cdr3_aa: ASSKGSGRGMAQPQH; j_call: TRBJ1-5; v_call: TRBV21-1
cdr3_aa: ASSPPSLTGSGNTIY; j_call: TRBJ1-3; v_call: TRBV18
cdr3_aa: ASSPGQGGNQPQH; j_call: TRBJ1-5; v_call: TRBV6-2/TRBV6-3
cdr3_aa: ASGGTSGSPNTGELF; j_call: TRBJ2-2; v_call: TRBV25-1
cdr3_aa: ASSPDRTGEETQY; j_call: TRBJ2-5; v_call: TRBV18
cdr3_aa: ASSLAGQNYEQY; j_call: TRBJ2-7; v_call: TRBV7-2
cdr3_aa: ASRHGLAGVTVRYGQY; j_call: TRBJ2-3; v_call: TRBV7-3
cdr3_aa: ASRKRGSSYNEQF; j_call: TRBJ2-1; v_call: TRBV19
cdr3_aa: ASTRGGSDTQY; j_call: TRBJ2-3; v_call: TRBV5-1
cdr3_aa: ASSQHGGGGLELF; j_call: TRBJ1-4; v_call: TRBV4-2
cdr3_aa: ASSLGTSGSGELF; j_call: TRBJ2-2; v_call: TRBV7-2
cdr3_aa: ASSGEAGDYEQY; j_call: TRBJ2-7; v_call: TRBV5-1
cdr3_aa: ASSFNRLNTEAF; j_call: TRBJ1-1; v_call: TRBV7-2
cdr3_aa: ASSFDGQGAGGYT; j_call: TRBJ1-2; v_call: TRBV7-6
cdr3_aa: ASSLGSGNGYT; j_call: TRBJ1-2; v_call: TRBV5-1
cdr3_aa: ATSKTGAGGLNTGELF; j_call: TRBJ2-2; v_call: TRBV24-1
cdr3_aa: AWSEGTGRYGGYT; j_call: TRBJ1-2; v_call: TRBV30
cdr3_aa: ASSLAGLAANEQY; j_call: TRBJ2-7; v_call: TRBV7-2
cdr3_aa: ATSRAGAQTQY; j_call: TRBJ2-5; v_call: TRBV15
cdr3_aa: ASSPGEWSTEAF; j_call: TRBJ1-1; v_call: TRBV18
cdr3_aa: ASSYSRLAGGPRTDTQY; j_call: TRBJ2-3; v_call: TRBV6-2/TRBV6-3
cdr3_aa: ASSPGLAGWAGELF; j_call: TRBJ2-2; v_call: TRBV7-9
cdr3_aa: ASSQGCGGSTNNEQF; j_call: TRBJ2-1; v_call: TRBV3-1/TRBV3-2
cdr3_aa: ASRQGAGDTQY; j_call: TRBJ2-3; v_call: TRBV5-5
cdr3_aa: ASSSLRFSGYT; j_call: TRBJ1-2; v_call: TRBV7-2
cdr3_aa: ASSNTAEGHEQY; j_call: TRBJ2-7; v_call: TRBV6-6
cdr3_aa: ASSQGAFGYT; j_call: TRBJ1-2; v_call: TRBV6-5
cdr3_aa: ASSIDGQALQETQY; j_call: TRBJ2-5; v_call: TRBV19
cdr3_aa: ASSLPTGDNSPLH; j_call: TRBJ1-6; v_call: TRBV28
cdr3_aa: ATSAGGSSQPQH; j_call: TRBJ1-5; v_call: TRBV19
cdr3_aa: ASSTGGAGQPQH; j_call: TRBJ1-5; v_call: TRBV3-1/TRBV3-2
cdr3_aa: AWSITGTGLTEAF; j_call: TRBJ1-1; v_call: TRBV30
cdr3_aa: ASSPRGNSDTEAF; j_call: TRBJ1-1; v_call: TRBV7-6
cdr3_aa: AISLDSYNSPLH; j_call: TRBJ1-6; v_call: TRBV10-3
cdr3_aa: ASSVRDSISYEQY; j_call: TRBJ2-7; v_call: TRBV4-1
cdr3_aa: ASSQGLGQTIRGDTQY; j_call: TRBJ2-3; v_call: TRBV3-1/TRBV3-2
cdr3_aa: ASSLLGRGSYEQY; j_call: TRBJ2-7; v_call: TRBV7-6
cdr3_aa: ASSEALGFNQPQH; j_call: TRBJ1-5; v_call: TRBV2